These 17 T cell receptor beta chains originate from one sample sequenced in a study of cytomegalovirus exposure and HLA in healthy donors. Use of 60 Vbeta and 13 Jbeta primers characterized the PCR. This table comes from immunoSEQ multiplex PCR, and its TCRdb copy is limited to in-frame clones, with some not included. Of 200,000 or so clones listed, about 77% were seen once; the top ten hold approximately 6%. The sequencing sample was made of PBMCs. These receptors came from a woman between 25 and 40 years old in good health and CMV-seropositive.

The chain carries TRBV10-1 and TRBJ2-5; 7 bases map to TRBD1. Per germline, CDR1 WNHNN and CDR2 SYGVQD (reference sequence). The CDR3 has 16 residues. V gave up 5 bases and J gave up 1 base; unmatched junction bases: 10. The CDR3 protein is CASSKTPGGPQETQYF. DNA of the CDR3: TGCGCCAGCAGTAAAACCCCAGGGGGTCCCCAAGAGACCCAGTACTTC.

This chain connects TRBV5-4 to TRBJ2-1; TRBD2 matches 8 bases. CDR3 size: 14 residues. Germline CDR1 is SGHNT and CDR2 is YYREEE (reference sequence). V lost 4 bases to trimming and J lost 7 bases; unmatched junction nucleotides: 7. The CDR3 is CASSPGLARNEQFF. The CDR3 coding sequence is TGTGCCAGCAGCCCTGGACTAGCTCGGAATGAGCAGTTCTTC.

The V gene is TRBV10-2, the J gene TRBJ2-4; tentative D call: TRBD2 (7 bases). The germline V gene has CDR1 WSHSY and CDR2 SAAADI. This CDR3 spans 14 amino acids. Trimming pared 6 bases from V and 9 bases from J, leaving 18 bases between. The CDR3 protein is CASSDGGPRVIQYF. CDR3 bases: TGCGCCAGCAGCGACGGGGGGCCCAGGGTCATTCAGTACTTC.

DNA for the CDR3: TGCGCCAGCAGCCCCGGGGGGACAAGCTCTGGAAACACCATATATTTT. It translates to CASSPGGTSSGNTIYF. The chain recombines TRBV5-1 with TRBJ1-3, with a possible D match to TRBD1 (6 bases). The CDR3 is made up of 16 amino acids. In germline, CDR1 is SGHRS, CDR2 YFSETQ. Trimming removed 4 bases from V and 0 bases from J, with 14 bases in between.

This chain links TRBV2 with TRBJ2-7; tentative D call: TRBD1 (5 bases). CDR1 is SNHLY, CDR2 FYNNEI, per germline. This CDR3 has 11 residues. The V and J ends lost 10 bases and 6 bases respectively, with 13 bases between them. Written as DNA, the CDR3 is TGTGCCACAACACAGGAGCTCGAGCAGTACTTC. Protein: CATTQELEQYF.

The CDR3 protein is CATSKGPTGGQPQHF. The CDR3 nucleotides read TGTGCCACCAGCAAAGGCCCTACTGGCGGGCAGCCCCAGCATTTT. The chain is built from TRBV15 and TRBJ1-5; no clear D gene. V gave up 4 bases and J gave up 7 bases, with 17 bases separating them. The CDR3 is made up of 15 amino acids. Germline-derived CDR1 and CDR2 are LNHNV and YYDKDF (reference sequence). The entire variable domain, with the rest obtained from reference TRBV15 and TRBJ1-5, is as follows: DAMVIQNPRYQVTQFGKPVTLSCSQTLNHNVMYWYQQKSSQAPKLLFHYYDKDFNNEADTPDNFQSRRPNTSFCFLDIRSPGLGDTAMYLCATSKGPTGGQPQHFGDGTRLSIL.

This chain connects TRBV27 to TRBJ1-2; no definite D call. CDR3 length equals 15 residues. Germline V CDR1 and CDR2: MNHEY, SMNVEV (reference sequence). V lost 5 bases and J lost 0, with 13 bases in between. In DNA, the CDR3 is TGTGCCAGCAGTCCGGAGTGGTCGACTAACTATGGCTACACCTTC. Its translation is CASSPEWSTNYGYTF.

The V gene is TRBV19, the J gene TRBJ1-1; 11 bases are shared with TRBD1. The CDR3 sequence is 13 residues long. Germline CDR1 LNHDA, CDR2 SQIVND (reference sequence). V gave up 6 bases and J gave up 5 bases; unmatched junction bases: 2. Here the CDR3 DNA reads TGTGCCAGTAGGGGACAGGGGGATACTGAAGCTTTCTTT. This gives the protein CASRGQGDTEAFF. Full variable domain (remainder filled in from reference TRBV19 and TRBJ1-1): DGGITQSPKYLFRKEGQNVTLSCEQNLNHDAMYWYRQDPGQGLRLIYYSQIVNDFQKGDIAEGYSVSREKKESFPLTVTSAQKNPTAFYLCASRGQGDTEAFFGQGTRLTVV.

CDR3: CAISINLGTGGDEQYF. The CDR3 DNA reads as TGTGCCATCAGCATCAACCTCGGGACAGGGGGCGACGAGCAGTACTTC. The chain couples TRBV10-3 to TRBJ2-7; 12 bases map to TRBD1. CDR3 length equals 16 residues. Germline trimming cut 6 bases from V and 5 bases from J; bases unmatched to any gene: 11. CDR1 and CDR2 from the germline V gene are ENHRY and SYGVKD.

The CDR3 sequence is CASSPGGAYNSPLHF. CDR3 DNA: TGTGCCAGCTCACCAGGGGGGGCGTATAATTCACCCCTCCACTTT. V and J are TRBV18 and TRBJ1-6; maybe TRBD1 (6 bases). Trimming removed 2 bases from V and 4 bases from J, with 9 bases in between. The germline V gene encodes CDR1 KGHSH and CDR2 LQKENI. CDR3 size: 15 residues. The variable domain in full, with the rest retrieved from reference TRBV18 and TRBJ1-6, is NAGVMQNPRHLVRRRGQEARLRCSPMKGHSHVYWYRQLPEEGLKFMVYLQKENIIDESGMPKERFSAEFPKEGPSILRIQQVVRGDSAAYFCASSPGGAYNSPLHFGNGTRLTVT.

The chain recombines TRBV7-9 with TRBJ2-5, with TRBD2 matching over 12 bases. The CDR3 contains 16 residues. V shed 6 bases, J shed 3 bases, and the junction held 8 bases outside the gene matches. The V gene's germline CDR1 is SEHNR and CDR2 FQNEAQ (reference sequence). CDR3 DNA: TGTGCCAGCAGTTCACTAGCGGGGGGCCGAAAAGAGACCCAGTACTTC. Its translation is CASSSLAGGRKETQYF.

This sequence joins TRBV27 and TRBJ2-7; no reliable D call. The CDR3 contains 14 residues. V dropped 0 bases and J dropped 1 base, with 7 bases sitting between them. Germline V gene sequence: CDR1 MNHEY, CDR2 SMNVEV (reference sequence). CDR3 DNA: TGTGCCAGCAGTTTATCTTCATTTTCCTACGAGCAGTACTTC. Residues: CASSLSSFSYEQYF.

The chain combines TRBV6-1 with TRBJ2-7, with D possibly TRBD1 on 5 matching bases. Germline CDR1 MNHNS, CDR2 SASEGT. The CDR3 spans 15 residues. V was pared by 1 base and J by 5 bases, with 15 bases between. As DNA, the CDR3 is TGTGCCAGCAGTGAAGGCAGGACAAGGGTGGACGAGCAGTACTTC. Translated: CASSEGRTRVDEQYF.

This rearrangement joins TRBV6-5 to TRBJ1-5, with 9 bases matching TRBD1. The germline V gene has CDR1 MNHEY and CDR2 SVGAGI. CDR3 size: 14 residues. V lost 5 bases to trimming and J lost 5 bases; unmatched junction nucleotides: 4. The CDR3 loop is CASSRGQGHQPQHF. The CDR3 coding sequence is TGTGCCAGCAGTAGGGGACAGGGACATCAGCCCCAGCATTTT.

The genes are TRBV5-6 and TRBJ1-1, with D perhaps matching TRBD1 (6 bases). Germline CDR1 is SGHDT and CDR2 is YYEEEE. The CDR3 contains 13 residues. Trimming left V 5 bases short and J 3 bases short, with 11 bases between. CDR3 in DNA: TGTGCCAGCAGACCCACAGGGTACACTGAAGCTTTCTTT. It is translated as CASRPTGYTEAFF.

This clone was counted only a few times. The J gene is TRBJ2-6, the V gene TRBV5-6; perhaps TRBD1 as D (6 bases). Germline V gene data show CDR1 as SGHDT and CDR2 as YYEEEE. Deletions cut 4 bases from V and 3 bases from J, with 14 bases between. CDR3 size: 16 residues. DNA for the CDR3: TGTGCCAGCAGCCCTGACACAGGGTTTGGGGCCAACGTCCTGACTTTC. This codes for CASSPDTGFGANVLTF.

V is TRBV18 and J is TRBJ2-7; D perhaps matches TRBD2 (6 bases). V was cut by 2 bases and J by 1 base, with 9 bases left in between. This CDR3 comprises 14 residues. Germline assignment: CDR1 KGHSH and CDR2 LQKENI. The CDR3 loop reads CASSPDAGSYEQYF. DNA for the CDR3: TGTGCCAGCTCACCAGATGCGGGATCCTACGAGCAGTACTTC.